This TCR beta chain derives from a study of vaccination effects on CD4 cells after COVID-19. This clone was found a few times. Its antigen is unknown. Study findings and constraints: Healthy vaccine recipients' vaccine-induced clones were almost all SARS-CoV-2 mono-reactive.

Produced via immunoSEQ multiplex PCR; TCRdb's table is partial and in-frame only. Here the sample spans fewer than 60,000 clones, 78% being singletons. After roughly 11 days in culture, the CD4+ T cells were isolated. Of the BNT162b2 and mRNA-1273 vaccines, participants received two doses of one or the other. Negative nucleocapsid antibody tests before and after vaccination confirmed no previous SARS-CoV-2 infection. This TCR came from a human donor who received a COVID-19 vaccine. The source was CD4+ T cells from PBMCs cultured without peptide, collected after COVID-19 vaccination.

The CDR3 here is CASSPQKTGNQPQHF. The CDR3 nucleotides read TGTGCCAGTAGTCCCCAGAAGACAGGCAATCAGCCCCAGCATTTT. The chain combines TRBV19 with TRBJ1-5, with a possible D match to TRBD1 (5 bases). CDR3 length: 15 amino acids. Trimming cost V 5 bases and J 2 bases, with 13 bases left between them. Germline assignment: CDR1 LNHDA and CDR2 SQIVND (reference sequence).